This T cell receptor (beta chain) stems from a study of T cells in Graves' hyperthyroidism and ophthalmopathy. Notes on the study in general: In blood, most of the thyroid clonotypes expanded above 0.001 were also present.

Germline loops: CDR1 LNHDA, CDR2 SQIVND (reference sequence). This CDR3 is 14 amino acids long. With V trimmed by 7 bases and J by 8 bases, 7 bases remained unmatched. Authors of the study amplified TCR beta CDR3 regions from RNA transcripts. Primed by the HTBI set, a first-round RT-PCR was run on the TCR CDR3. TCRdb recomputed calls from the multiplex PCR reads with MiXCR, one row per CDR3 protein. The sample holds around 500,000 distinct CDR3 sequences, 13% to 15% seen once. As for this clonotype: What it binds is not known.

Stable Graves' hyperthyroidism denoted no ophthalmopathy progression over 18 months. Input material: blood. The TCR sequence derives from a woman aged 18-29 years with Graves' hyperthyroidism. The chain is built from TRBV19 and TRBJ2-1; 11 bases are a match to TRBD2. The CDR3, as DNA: TGTGCCAGTAATCGACTAGCGGGAAGCGATGAGCAGTTCTTC. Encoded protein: CASNRLAGSDEQFF.